The clone carrying this T cell receptor beta chain was observed once. The antigen remains unidentified. Method: immunoSEQ multiplex PCR; TCRdb's copy keeps in-frame clones and lacks some. The sample has approximately 42,000 clones, about 96% seen once. This entry comes from a study of T cell clonotyping in hematopoietic cell transplantation. Study outcomes and limitations: Broader posttransplant TCR repertoire diversity was predicted by graft donor and pretransplant recipient Inverse Simpson Index values. Few recipient clonotypes overlapped donors; over 97% were de novo at given depth. CD4 and CD8 repertoire contributions could not be separated without sorting.

The germline gives CDR1 SQVTM, CDR2 ANQGSEA. The length of the CDR3 is 14 residues. Unmatched junction bases numbered 8, after V lost 6 bases and J lost 3 bases. Material: peripheral blood mononuclear cells. The rearrangement links TRBV29-1 to TRBJ2-1, with 7 positions matching TRBD1. The TCR originated in a man in his thirties or forties in good health. Some clones in this sample may be carry-over from other donors' samples. The CDR3 DNA sequence: TGCAGCGTAACCGGGGACAGTTACTACAATGAGCAGTTCTTC. Translating it yields CSVTGDSYYNEQFF.